This entry describes one T cell receptor (beta chain). The source of the sample is a study of blood T cell repertoires in COVID-19. The ends lost 2 bases at V and 3 bases at J; junction bases unmatched: 10. The V gene's germline CDR1 is SEHNR and CDR2 FQNEAQ (reference sequence). The CDR3 totals 19 residues. Libraries were prepared by immunoSEQ multiplex PCR; TCRdb keeps only in-frame clonotypes and omits some of them. The repertoire has 100,000 or so clones, around 74% of them found once; the top ten carry less than 20%. This TCR came from a woman aged 70-85 years with acute or convalescent COVID-19. The sample comprised peripheral blood. This chain uses TRBV7-9 with TRBJ2-4; 13 bases align to TRBD2. CDR3: CASSLKTSGGAGGKNIQYF. DNA for the CDR3: TGTGCCAGCAGCTTAAAAACTAGCGGGGGGGCCGGGGGCAAAAACATTCAGTACTTC. The variable domain in full, with the rest retrieved from reference TRBV7-9 and TRBJ2-4, is DTGVSQNPRHKITKRGQNVTFRCDPISEHNRLYWYRQTLGQGPEFLTYFQNEAQLEKSRLLSDRFSAERPKGSFSTLEIQRTEQGDSAMYLCASSLKTSGGAGGKNIQYFGAGTRLSVL.